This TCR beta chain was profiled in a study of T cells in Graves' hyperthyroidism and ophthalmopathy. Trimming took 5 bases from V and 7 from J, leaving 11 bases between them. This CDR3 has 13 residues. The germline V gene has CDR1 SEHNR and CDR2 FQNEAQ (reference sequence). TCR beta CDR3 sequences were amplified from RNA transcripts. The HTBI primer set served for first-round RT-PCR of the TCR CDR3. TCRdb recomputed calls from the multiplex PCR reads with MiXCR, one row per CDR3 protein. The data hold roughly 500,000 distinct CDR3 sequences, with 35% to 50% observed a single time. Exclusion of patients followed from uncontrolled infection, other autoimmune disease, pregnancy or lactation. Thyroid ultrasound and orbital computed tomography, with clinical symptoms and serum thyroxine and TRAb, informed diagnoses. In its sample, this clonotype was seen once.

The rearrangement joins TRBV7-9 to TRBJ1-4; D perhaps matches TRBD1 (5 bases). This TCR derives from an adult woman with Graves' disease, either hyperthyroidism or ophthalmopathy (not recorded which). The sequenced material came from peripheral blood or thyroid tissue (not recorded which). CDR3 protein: CASSPRQSEKLFF. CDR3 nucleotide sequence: TGTGCCAGCAGCCCCCGACAGAGTGAAAAACTGTTTTTT.